The 2 T cell receptor beta chains given below trace back to one sample, sequenced in a study of T cell repertoires in cytomegalovirus infection. TCRdb fed the reads into MiXCR, producing one record per CDR3 protein. The table records about 700,000 distinct CDR3 sequences, 30% to 40% of them present only once. No antigen has been assigned to these receptors. The sample consisted of cultured PBMCs, taken from culture after CMV antigen stimulation. These receptors were collected from a human donor in good health (CMV status not recorded). Some clones in this sample may be carry-over from other donors' samples.

The sample holds a few counts of this clonotype. The chain carries TRBV7-2 and TRBJ1-2, with D unresolved. The CDR3 totals 15 residues. V dropped 5 bases and J dropped 0 bases, with 13 bases sitting between them. Germline CDR1 and CDR2: SGHTA and FQGNSA. In nucleotides, the CDR3 is TGTGCCAGCAGCGTACAGAGTTCCTCTAACTATGGCTACACCTTC. This sequence encodes CASSVQSSSNYGYTF.

This sequence joins TRBV19 and TRBJ2-5, with D perhaps TRBD2 (6 bases). The V gene's germline CDR1 is LNHDA and CDR2 SQIVND (reference sequence). V lost 6 bases and J lost 5, with 19 bases in between. This CDR3 region has 15 residues. CDR3 nucleotides: TGTGCCAGTAGCTTCAGGAGGGGCCTCGGGGAGACCCAGTACTTC. It encodes CASSFRRGLGETQYF.